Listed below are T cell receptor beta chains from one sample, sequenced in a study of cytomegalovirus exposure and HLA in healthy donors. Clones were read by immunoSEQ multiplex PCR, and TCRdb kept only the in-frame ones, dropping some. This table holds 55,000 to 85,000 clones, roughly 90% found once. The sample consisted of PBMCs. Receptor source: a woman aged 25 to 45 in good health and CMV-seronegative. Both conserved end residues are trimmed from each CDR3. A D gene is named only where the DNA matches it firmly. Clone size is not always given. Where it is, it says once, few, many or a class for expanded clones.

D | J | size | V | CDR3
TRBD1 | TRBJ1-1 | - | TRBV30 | AWAGGMNTEAF
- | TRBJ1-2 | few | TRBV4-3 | ASSQDIAGNYGYT
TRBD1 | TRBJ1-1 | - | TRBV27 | ASSLSSGQGSTEAF
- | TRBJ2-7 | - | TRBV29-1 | SVASNRAYEQY
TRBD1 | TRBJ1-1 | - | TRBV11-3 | ASSLDGGTGEAF
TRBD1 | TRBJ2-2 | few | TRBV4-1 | ASSPRTGGISRTGELF
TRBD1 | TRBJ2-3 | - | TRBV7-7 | ASSLGGSHQGDTQY
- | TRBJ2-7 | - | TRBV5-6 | ASSFGTNNPYEQY
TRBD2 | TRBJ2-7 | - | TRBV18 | ASSSGLAVSYEQY
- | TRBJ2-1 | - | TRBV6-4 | ASSDMSGPYNEQF
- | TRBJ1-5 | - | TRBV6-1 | ASSWGQGGDQPQH
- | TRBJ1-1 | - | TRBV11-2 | ASSLVGGADTEAF
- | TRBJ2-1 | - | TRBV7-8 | ASSLPPFGPYNEQF
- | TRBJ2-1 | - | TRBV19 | ASTNSPQSTSYNEQF
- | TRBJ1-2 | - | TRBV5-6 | ASSLSQGGGYT
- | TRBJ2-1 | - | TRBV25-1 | ASSPTFSGNEQF
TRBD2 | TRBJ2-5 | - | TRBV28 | ASSPGLAGGQETQY
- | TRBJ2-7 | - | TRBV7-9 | ASSRLDVHEQY
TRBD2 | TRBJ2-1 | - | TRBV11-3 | ASSLERKRDFFEQF
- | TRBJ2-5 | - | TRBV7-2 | ASSLDIGYQETQY
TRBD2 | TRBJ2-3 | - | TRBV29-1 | SAGLVPDTQY
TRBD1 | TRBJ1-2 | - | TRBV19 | ASSLGQGYYGYT
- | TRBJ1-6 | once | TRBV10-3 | AISESEIGTTPLH
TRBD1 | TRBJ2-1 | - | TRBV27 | ASSYFGTGSNEQF
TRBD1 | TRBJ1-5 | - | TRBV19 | ASSIPRDRGNQPQH
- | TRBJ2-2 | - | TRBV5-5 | ASSLRGLQNTGELF
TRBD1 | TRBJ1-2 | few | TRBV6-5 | ASSPQGSGYT
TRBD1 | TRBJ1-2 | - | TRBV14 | ASSQWTGENYGYT
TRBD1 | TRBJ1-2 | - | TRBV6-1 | ASSEAGTGVNYGYT
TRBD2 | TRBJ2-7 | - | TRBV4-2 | ASSQGLAGGITYEQY
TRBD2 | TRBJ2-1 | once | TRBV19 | ASGTSVYSEQF
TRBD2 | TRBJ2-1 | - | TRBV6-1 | ASRTGTSAYNEQF
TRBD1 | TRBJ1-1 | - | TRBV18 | ASSLDRAAEAF
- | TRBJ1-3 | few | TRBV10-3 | AISESNQGGNTIY
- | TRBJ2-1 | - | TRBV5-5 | ASSLAGTFNEQF
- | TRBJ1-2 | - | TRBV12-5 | ASGFPGAGGYT
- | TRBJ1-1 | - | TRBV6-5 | ASRETGEEAF